The 16 T cell receptor beta chains below all came from one sample that was sequenced in a study of T cell repertoires in cytomegalovirus infection. TCRdb analysed the reads with MiXCR anew, one entry per CDR3 protein. The table lists about 770,000 distinct CDR3 sequences, under 35% of them singletons. These receptors are not linked to any known antigen. This specimen was cultured CD8+ T cells from PBMCs, taken from culture after CMV antigen stimulation. These receptors came from a human donor in good health (CMV status not recorded). Some clones in this sample may be carry-over from other donors' samples.

The V call is TRBV27, the J call TRBJ1-5, with D hard to call. Germline V gene lookup returns CDR1 MNHEY and CDR2 SMNVEV (reference sequence). The CDR3 length is 18 residues. V lost 7 bases and J lost 0, with 22 bases in between. CDR3 DNA sequence: TGTGCCAGCACCAGAACAATACGTGTTATCTATAGCAATCAGCCCCAGCATTTT. This translates into CASTRTIRVIYSNQPQHF.

About this clonotype itself: This may stem from a read error, because a much larger clone lies one nucleotide away. The chain has TRBV7-2 and TRBJ1-4; 9 nucleotides line up with TRBD1. The CDR3 runs to 14 residues. Germline V gene sequence: CDR1 SGHTA, CDR2 FQGNSA. The CDR3 loop reads CDSSPGQGREKLFF. CDR3 sequence (DNA): TGTGACAGCAGCCCGGGACAGGGTAGAGAAAAACTGTTTTTT.

The chain is built from TRBV12-3 or TRBV12-4 and TRBJ2-7; 8 positions agree with TRBD1. The CDR3 covers 21 residues. V lost 2 bases to trimming and J lost 4 bases; unmatched junction nucleotides: 25. The CDR3 sequence: CASSLSRSVGEDRVSPYEQYF. DNA for the CDR3: TGTGCCAGCAGTTTATCCCGCAGTGTGGGAGAGGACAGGGTGTCCCCTTACGAGCAGTACTTC.

This clonotype was picked up one time. V gene TRBV12-3 or TRBV12-4 combines with J gene TRBJ1-1; the D gene is possibly TRBD1 (6 bases). V lost 7 bases to trimming and J lost 7 bases, with 19 bases between them. This CDR3 has 14 amino acids. The CDR3 loop is CASTLGGLRSEAFF. Here the CDR3 DNA reads TGTGCCAGCACCCTTGGGGGGCTGAGAAGTGAAGCTTTCTTT.

J is TRBJ2-1 and V is TRBV28, with TRBD2 identical over 14 bases. Germline V lookup: CDR1 MDHEN, CDR2 SYDVKM. With V trimmed by 11 bases and J by 4 bases, 4 bases remained unmatched. This CDR3 has 14 amino acids. The CDR3 spells CAGGLAGVYNEQFF. Written as DNA, the CDR3 is TGTGCCGGGGGACTAGCGGGGGTATACAATGAGCAGTTCTTC.

The gene calls are TRBV6-1 and TRBJ1-2; no clear D gene. This CDR3 is built from 15 residues. Germline CDR1 and CDR2: MNHNS and SASEGT. The germline V and J ends were trimmed by 2 bases and 4 bases, with 14 bases remaining between them. In DNA form, the CDR3 reads TGTGCCAGCAGTGAATACGGGAAGAACCCCTATGGCTACACCTTC. Its translation is CASSEYGKNPYGYTF.

This sequence joins TRBV27 and TRBJ2-5; the D gene is possibly TRBD2 (5 bases). V lost 3 bases and J lost 5, with 10 bases in between. This CDR3 has 13 amino acids. Looked up from germline, CDR1 is MNHEY and CDR2 is SMNVEV (reference sequence). The CDR3 is CASSLAIAETQYF. The CDR3 nucleotides read TGTGCCAGCAGTTTGGCTATAGCGGAGACCCAGTACTTC.

This chain uses TRBV2 with TRBJ1-4; D call uncertain. V was cut by 8 bases and J by 8 bases, with 15 bases left in between. The germline CDR1 and CDR2 sequences are SNHLY and FYNNEI. The CDR3 sequence is 13 residues long. The CDR3 coding sequence is TGTGCCAGCGTCATTGGGGTCGGGGAAAAACTGTTTTTT. Amino acid sequence: CASVIGVGEKLFF.

This clonotype was detected ten times or more. The genes are TRBV11-1 and TRBJ1-1; tentative D call: TRBD1 (5 bases). CDR3 length equals 14 residues. Trimming shortened V by 0 bases and J by 4 bases, and 9 bases separated the two germline ends. Per germline, CDR1 SGHAT and CDR2 FQDESV (reference sequence). The CDR3 spells CASSLARGRTEAFF. CDR3 coding DNA: TGTGCCAGCAGCTTAGCGAGGGGTCGCACTGAAGCTTTCTTT.

This clonotype was observed a few times. The rearrangement uses TRBV27 and TRBJ1-6, with 8 bases that match TRBD1. Germline CDR1 is MNHEY and CDR2 is SMNVEV (reference sequence). CDR3 length: 18 residues. V gave up 0 bases and J gave up 10 bases; unmatched junction bases: 14. CDR3 amino acids: CASSLSIGDRGVGSPLHF. CDR3 DNA sequence: TGTGCCAGCAGTTTATCAATCGGCGACAGGGGCGTGGGGTCACCCCTCCACTTT.

This clonotype was found many times. This chain connects TRBV7-6 to TRBJ2-1; TRBD2 aligns across 8 bases. Trimming took 1 base from V and 6 from J; bases not matched to a gene: 11. The CDR3 spans 17 residues. Germline CDR1 reads SGHVS; CDR2 reads FNYEAQ. CDR3 nucleotide sequence: TGTGCCAGCAGCTTAGTACCCTCTGCCGGGGGGGCCAATGAGCAGTTCTTC. Protein product: CASSLVPSAGGANEQFF.

This clonotype was detected a few times. This chain connects TRBV28 to TRBJ2-1; weak D call: TRBD2 (5 bases). Between the trimmed V and J ends, which lost 2 bases and 4 bases, there was a span of 12 bases. The CDR3 length is 15 residues. Germline CDR1 MDHEN, CDR2 SYDVKM. The CDR3 sequence: CASSLTGILYNEQFF. In DNA form, the CDR3 reads TGTGCCAGCAGTTTAACGGGGATATTATACAATGAGCAGTTCTTC.

The chain couples TRBV2 to TRBJ2-5; D may be TRBD1 (5 bases). Trimming removed 6 bases from V and 4 bases from J, with 15 bases in between. CDR1 SNHLY and CDR2 FYNNEI come from the germline V gene. This CDR3 region has 14 residues. CDR3 coding DNA: TGTGCCAGCAGAGGCCAGGGCCCGGGAGAGACCCAGTACTTC. As protein: CASRGQGPGETQYF. Filled out from reference TRBV2 and TRBJ2-5, the complete variable domain reads EPEVTQTPSHQVTQMGQEVILRCVPISNHLYFYWYRQILGQKVEFLVSFYNNEISEKSEIFDDQFSVERPDGSNFTLKIRSTKLEDSAMYFCASRGQGPGETQYFGPGTRLLVL.

The chain employs TRBV28 and TRBJ1-3; TRBD1 matches at 7 bases. CDR1 and CDR2 from the germline V gene are MDHEN and SYDVKM. The CDR3 runs 15 residues. The J segment lost 7 bases and the V segment lost 10 bases, leaving 16 bases of the junction unmatched. CDR3 loop: CATSVRDSKSNTIYF. CDR3 coding DNA: TGTGCCACCTCGGTACGGGACAGTAAATCCAACACCATATATTTT.

The table lists this clonotype with many counts. The CDR3 loop reads CASSLGTSGVYNEQFF. DNA of the CDR3: TGTGCCAGCAGCTTAGGGACTAGCGGGGTCTACAATGAGCAGTTCTTC. J is TRBJ2-1 and V is TRBV7-2; 12 nucleotides match TRBD2. The V gene's germline CDR1 is SGHTA and CDR2 FQGNSA. CDR3 size: 16 residues. Trimming cost V 1 base and J 3 bases; bases outside gene matches: 1.

The chain joins TRBV4-1 to TRBJ2-1; 12 bases are shared with TRBD2. The germline V gene has CDR1 MGHRA and CDR2 YSYEKL. Trimming took 1 base from V and 10 from J; bases not matched to a gene: 8. The length of the CDR3 is 16 residues. In DNA form, the CDR3 reads TGCGCCAGCAGCCAAGCCCCTAGCGGGGGGGCCAACGAGCAGTTCTTC. Protein: CASSQAPSGGANEQFF.